This T cell receptor beta chain stems from a study of shared clonotypes between healthy human individuals. Findings of the study overall: Researchers sampled blood only, noting tissue repertoires likely differ.

In its sample, this clone was seen once. Its antigen is as yet unknown. From germline, CDR1 is MDHEN and CDR2 SYDVKM. Trimming pared 4 bases from V and 9 bases from J, leaving 16 bases between. CDR3 length equals 13 residues. Sequencing used immunoSEQ multiplex PCR; TCRdb keeps in-frame clones, though not all of them. Altogether over a million clones are present, around 82% being singletons, with the ten largest covering more than 0.55%. Material: memory CD4+ T cells from PBMCs. Subset meaning: CD45RA-negative fraction. V usage is TRBV28 and J usage is TRBJ2-7, with D possibly TRBD2 on 6 matching bases. The TCR sequence derives from a man aged 18 to 29 in good health. Some clones in this sample may be carry-over from other donors' samples. The CDR3 loop is CASSSGLLGGQYF. CDR3 DNA sequence: TGTGCCAGCAGTTCGGGACTCCTCGGCGGGCAGTACTTC.